These 31 T cell receptor beta chains came from one sample sequenced in a study of blood T cell repertoires in COVID-19. The assay was immunoSEQ multiplex PCR, and TCRdb's table has in-frame clones only and misses some. The table has roughly 160,000 clones, around 79% seen once. Specimen: PBMCs or T cells enriched from blood (not recorded which). All receptors derive from a middle-aged man who had recovered from COVID-19.

This chain joins TRBV2 and TRBJ1-6, with D perhaps matching TRBD1 (5 bases). CDR1 is SNHLY and CDR2 is FYNNEI in the germline V gene. This CDR3 is built from 15 residues. V lost 5 bases, J lost 7 bases, and 15 bases lay in between. This CDR3 is CASSTNPGLNSPLHF. For the CDR3, the DNA is TGTGCCAGCAGTACTAATCCGGGACTCAATTCACCCCTCCACTTT.

This sequence joins TRBV6-1 and TRBJ1-4; TRBD1 matches 9 bases. Trimming took 1 base from V and 7 from J; bases not matched to a gene: 4. CDR3 length: 15 amino acids. Looked up from germline, CDR1 is MNHNS and CDR2 is SASEGT. CDR3 sequence: CASSEGGTGSEKLFF. DNA of the CDR3: TGTGCCAGCAGTGAAGGGGGGACAGGGTCTGAAAAACTGTTTTTT.

V is TRBV10-3 and J is TRBJ2-3, with TRBD2 as a possible D gene (6 bases). The V end was cut by 1 base, the J end by 3 bases, with 14 bases between. CDR3 size: 16 residues. CDR1 ENHRY and CDR2 SYGVKD come from the germline V gene. Here the CDR3 DNA reads TGTGCCATCAGTGAGTTGAACCACGGGGGTACAGATACGCAGTATTTT. Encoded protein: CAISELNHGGTDTQYF.

The CDR3 DNA reads as TGTGCCAGCACCCTCGGTGGGGGCATAGGGAACACTGAAGCTTTCTTT. It is translated as CASTLGGGIGNTEAFF. The V gene is TRBV5-8, the J gene TRBJ1-1; weak D call: TRBD1 (6 bases). V shed 6 bases and J shed 1 base, with 19 bases lying between them. Germline V gene lookup returns CDR1 SGHTS and CDR2 YDEGEE. This CDR3 spans 16 amino acids.

The V and J genes are TRBV5-6 and TRBJ2-3; 11 bases are shared with TRBD2. J gave up 2 bases and V 4 bases, and 3 bases lay outside the gene matches. Germline V gives CDR1 SGHDT, CDR2 YYEEEE. This CDR3 is 15 amino acids long. The DNA of the CDR3 is TGTGCCAGCAGCGTTAGCGGGGGGGCCACAGATACGCAGTATTTT. Translated, it gives CASSVSGGATDTQYF.

The gene calls are TRBV6-2 or TRBV6-3 and TRBJ1-5; D is possibly TRBD1 (6 bases). The germline V gene encodes CDR1 MNHEY and CDR2 SVGEGT. The CDR3 runs to 15 residues. V lost 4 bases to trimming and J lost 2 bases, with 12 bases between them. The CDR3 DNA sequence: TGTGCCAGCAGTTCCGAAGGGGGAGGCAATCAGCCCCAGCATTTT. Its protein is CASSSEGGGNQPQHF.

The chain links TRBV24-1 to TRBJ2-5; D uncertain. The CDR3 is 13 amino acids. CDR1 and CDR2 (germline): KGHDR, SFDVKD. Trimming removed 0 bases from V and 5 bases from J, with 6 bases in between. The DNA of the CDR3 is TGTGCCACCAGTGATTTGTTCCAGGAGACCCAGTACTTC. Protein sequence: CATSDLFQETQYF.

The rearrangement links TRBV10-2 to TRBJ2-2; 8 nucleotides line up with TRBD2. Per the germline V gene, CDR1 is WSHSY and CDR2 is SAAADI. Trimming at V came to 2 bases and at J to 4 bases, leaving 9 bases not matched to a gene. The CDR3 sequence is 17 residues long. The CDR3 nucleotides read TGCGCCAGCAGTGAGATAACTAGCGGTGGGGGCACCGGGGAGCTGTTTTTT. Translated: CASSEITSGGGTGELFF.

The chain combines TRBV15 with TRBJ2-3, with unresolved D. The V gene's germline CDR1 is LNHNV and CDR2 YYDKDF (reference sequence). Trimming stripped 5 bases from V and 4 bases from J, with 13 bases between. The CDR3 is made up of 14 amino acids. CDR3 nucleotides: TGTGCCACCAGCTTAAACACGGGTGCAGATACGCAGTATTTT. Encoded protein: CATSLNTGADTQYF.

V is TRBV7-9 and J is TRBJ2-5; 8 bases are a match to TRBD2. V shed 2 bases, J shed 4 bases, and the junction held 6 bases outside the gene matches. Germline V gene lookup returns CDR1 SEHNR and CDR2 FQNEAQ (reference sequence). This CDR3 region has 15 residues. This chain's CDR3 is CASSLLSGGGETQYF. Here the CDR3 DNA reads TGTGCCAGCAGCTTACTCAGCGGGGGCGGAGAGACCCAGTACTTC.

This rearrangement joins TRBV28 to TRBJ2-7, with D maybe TRBD2 (6 bases). Germline V CDR1 and CDR2: MDHEN, SYDVKM. CDR3 length equals 14 residues. Trimming removed 2 bases at V and 2 bases at J, with 10 bases between. The CDR3 bases are TGTGCCAGCAGTTTAGGAGGGGTCCCCTACGAGCAGTACTTC. It yields the protein CASSLGGVPYEQYF.

This clone was counted once. The chain links TRBV28 to TRBJ2-1, with D tentatively TRBD2 (6 bases). Looked up from germline, CDR1 is MDHEN and CDR2 is SYDVKM. V lost 8 bases to trimming and J lost 7 bases, with 18 bases between them. This CDR3 comprises 14 residues. The CDR3, as DNA: TGTGCCAGCTACGGCGGGGCCAGGCGGAATGAGCAGTTCTTC. As protein: CASYGGARRNEQFF.

The V and J genes are TRBV19 and TRBJ1-2, with D tentatively TRBD1 (6 bases). Germline-derived CDR1 and CDR2 are LNHDA and SQIVND (reference sequence). V lost 9 bases, J lost 1 base, and 15 bases lay in between. The CDR3 is 14 residues long. The CDR3 DNA reads TGTGCCAGCGTGAGGGACAACTTTAACTATGGCTACACCTTC. Protein: CASVRDNFNYGYTF.

V and J are TRBV3-1 (or the pseudogene TRBV3-2) and TRBJ1-2; D not certain. V gave up 0 bases and J gave up 4 bases, with 6 bases separating them. The CDR3 loop spans 13 amino acids. Germline CDR1 reads LGHDT; CDR2 reads YNNKEL (reference sequence). CDR3 protein: CASSQDDSYGYTF. The CDR3 DNA reads as TGTGCCAGCAGCCAAGACGACTCCTATGGCTACACCTTC.

The V gene is TRBV28, the J gene TRBJ2-7; 9 nucleotides align to TRBD1. This CDR3 spans 14 amino acids. V shed 6 bases and J 4 bases; nucleotides not matched to a gene: 7. Germline V CDR1 and CDR2: MDHEN, SYDVKM. CDR3 amino acids: CASRMGQGVYEQYF. The CDR3, as DNA: TGTGCCAGCAGGATGGGACAGGGTGTGTACGAGCAGTACTTC.

The CDR3 here is CASSLGSWRATGELFF. The CDR3 DNA reads as TGTGCCAGCAGCTTAGGATCTTGGCGGGCCACCGGGGAGCTGTTTTTT. This chain connects TRBV7-2 to TRBJ2-2, with D tentatively TRBD2 (5 bases). The CDR3 spans 16 residues. The germline V gene encodes CDR1 SGHTA and CDR2 FQGNSA. V lost 1 base, J lost 4 bases, and 13 bases lay in between.

The sample holds a few counts of this clone. This chain connects TRBV5-1 to TRBJ1-4, with TRBD1 identical over 7 bases. This CDR3 has 16 residues. J lost 5 bases, V lost 4 bases, and 11 bases had no gene match. Germline assignment: CDR1 SGHRS and CDR2 YFSETQ. CDR3: CASSRLTGAINEKLFF. In DNA form, the CDR3 reads TGCGCCAGCAGCCGGTTAACAGGGGCTATCAATGAAAAACTGTTTTTT.

This clone was observed a single time. V and J are TRBV5-1 and TRBJ2-3, with D possibly being TRBD1 (5 bases). The CDR3 has 14 residues. The germline V gene encodes CDR1 SGHRS and CDR2 YFSETQ. Between the trimmed V and J ends, which lost 1 base and 1 base, there was a span of 7 bases. CDR3: CASSLLQGTDTQYF. In DNA form, the CDR3 reads TGCGCCAGCAGCTTGCTACAGGGCACAGATACGCAGTATTTT.

This chain uses TRBV3-1 (or the pseudogene TRBV3-2) with TRBJ1-4; perhaps TRBD1 as D (5 bases). This CDR3 is built from 15 residues. V lost 4 bases to trimming and J lost 6 bases, with 15 bases between them. The V gene's germline CDR1 is LGHDT and CDR2 YNNKEL (reference sequence). The CDR3 bases are TGTGCCAGCAGCCCATCCGGGACGGGGGATGAAAAACTGTTTTTT. Residues: CASSPSGTGDEKLFF.

The sample holds one count of this clone. DNA for the CDR3: TGCGCCAGCAGCTTGGACGGAGGGATGGGTACCGGGGAGCTGTTTTTT. Amino acid sequence: CASSLDGGMGTGELFF. V usage is TRBV5-1 and J usage is TRBJ2-2, with a possible D match to TRBD2 (6 bases). V lost 0 bases to trimming and J lost 5 bases, with 14 bases between them. The CDR3 runs to 16 residues. Germline-derived CDR1 and CDR2 are SGHRS and YFSETQ. Variable domain in full (rest from reference TRBV5-1 and TRBJ2-2): KAGVTQTPRYLIKTRGQQVTLSCSPISGHRSVSWYQQTPGQGLQFLFEYFSETQRNKGNFPGRFSGRQFSNSRSEMNVSTLELGDSALYLCASSLDGGMGTGELFFGEGSRLTVL.

V gene TRBV9 combines with J gene TRBJ2-7; weak D call: TRBD2 (5 bases). The V gene lost 0 bases and the J gene lost 0 bases, with 7 bases spanning the gap. The germline gives CDR1 SGDLS, CDR2 YYNGEE. The CDR3 has 14 amino acids. DNA for the CDR3: TGTGCCAGCAGCGTAGACGAGGGCTCCTACGAGCAGTACTTC. This translates into CASSVDEGSYEQYF.

The V call is TRBV5-1, the J call TRBJ2-3, with D perhaps matching TRBD2 (6 bases). The V gene lost 5 bases and the J gene lost 5 bases, with 24 bases spanning the gap. This CDR3 spans 17 amino acids. Germline V CDR1 and CDR2: SGHRS, YFSETQ. The DNA of the CDR3 is TGCGCCAGCAGTCAAAGACCGGGATCCACCGGGGGAGATACGCAGTATTTT. Its protein product is CASSQRPGSTGGDTQYF.

The chain is built from TRBV24-1 and TRBJ2-5; TRBD1 matches 7 bases. Per germline, CDR1 KGHDR and CDR2 SFDVKD. This CDR3 is 16 amino acids long. The trim removed 4 bases at V and 1 base at J, leaving 8 bases unmatched. This CDR3 reads CATSDPTRTGQETQYF. CDR3 in DNA: TGTGCCACCAGTGACCCCACTAGGACAGGCCAAGAGACCCAGTACTTC.

The DNA for the CDR3 is TGTGCCAGCAGCTTAGACAGTAACACTGAAGCTTTCTTT. Its translation: CASSLDSNTEAFF. V is TRBV7-8 and J is TRBJ1-1; no clear D. V lost 1 base and J 2 bases, leaving 5 bases between the germline ends. The CDR3 is made up of 13 amino acids. The germline V gene encodes CDR1 SGHVS and CDR2 FQNEAQ. Drawing the rest from reference TRBV7-8 and TRBJ1-1, the complete variable domain is GAGVSQSPRYKVAKRGQDVALRCDPISGHVSLFWYQQALGQGPEFLTYFQNEAQLDKSGLPSDRFFAERPEGSVSTLKIQRTQQEDSAVYLCASSLDSNTEAFFGQGTRLTVV.

V and J are TRBV6-5 and TRBJ1-5; D is undetermined. The germline CDR1 and CDR2 sequences are MNHEY and SVGAGI. This CDR3 is 11 amino acids long. V lost 8 bases and J 0 bases, leaving 2 bases between the germline ends. The CDR3 loop is CASRSNQPQHF. CDR3 nucleotides: TGTGCCAGCCGTAGCAATCAGCCCCAGCATTTT.

Notes on this clone: This CDR3 is also generated by other DNA sequences in the sample. The chain couples TRBV7-3 to TRBJ1-1, with D unresolved. This CDR3 contains 13 residues. CDR1 SGHTA and CDR2 FQGTGA come from the germline V gene. The germline V and J ends were trimmed by 4 bases and 0 bases, with 6 bases remaining between them. DNA of the CDR3: TGTGCCAGCAGCTCCTACCTGAACACTGAAGCTTTCTTT. It translates to CASSSYLNTEAFF.

The V call is TRBV6-7, the J call TRBJ2-1; 13 bases are shared with TRBD2. TRBV6-7 qualifies as an ORF whose function is uncertain. The CDR3 has 19 residues. V shed 2 bases and J 7 bases; nucleotides not matched to a gene: 14. The CDR3: CASSYQQPTSGGEKNEQFF. CDR3 coding DNA: TGTGCCAGCAGTTACCAGCAACCCACTAGCGGGGGGGAAAAAAATGAGCAGTTCTTC.

The chain has TRBV5-8 and TRBJ2-7; 10 nucleotides line up with TRBD2. With V trimmed by 0 bases and J by 0 bases, 0 bases remained unmatched. Per germline, CDR1 SGHTS and CDR2 YDEGEE. The CDR3 sequence is 15 residues long. The CDR3 nucleotides read TGTGCCAGCAGCTTGGGACTAGCGGGCTCCTACGAGCAGTACTTC. Protein sequence: CASSLGLAGSYEQYF.

The CDR3 protein is CATSDRDTPLAGSPLHF. Here the CDR3 DNA reads TGTGCCACCAGTGACCGGGACACCCCTTTGGCCGGTTCACCCCTCCACTTT. V usage is TRBV24-1 and J usage is TRBJ1-6; possible D gene TRBD1, 6 bases. V dropped 4 bases and J dropped 9 bases, with 21 bases sitting between them. Germline CDR1 and CDR2: KGHDR and SFDVKD. The CDR3 length is 17 residues.

The chain uses TRBV2 and TRBJ2-5, with 7 bases matching TRBD2. Germline trimming cut 7 bases from V and 2 bases from J; bases unmatched to any gene: 10. The CDR3 is 15 amino acids. CDR1 SNHLY and CDR2 FYNNEI come from the germline V gene. The CDR3 nucleotides read TGTGCCAGCAAACGACTAGCCACGCCGCAAGAGACCCAGTACTTC. This gives the protein CASKRLATPQETQYF.

The CDR3 sequence is CASSSAGPNQPQHF. CDR3 sequence (DNA): TGTGCCAGCAGTTCGGCGGGGCCCAATCAGCCCCAGCATTTT. The chain employs TRBV6-2 or TRBV6-3 and TRBJ1-5, with D perhaps TRBD1 (5 bases). Germline loops: CDR1 MNHEY, CDR2 SVGEGT. V was shortened by 4 bases and J by 3 bases, with 10 bases between the two germline ends. This CDR3 contains 14 residues.